These 25 T cell receptor beta chains share one sample of origin, sequenced in a study of blood T cell repertoires in COVID-19. Generated by immunoSEQ multiplex PCR, the TCRdb table keeps only in-frame clones and is missing some. The data hold 300,000 to 500,000 clones, with 88% observed a single time. The sequenced material came from PBMCs or T cells enriched from blood (not recorded which). The receptors stem from a woman aged 30 to 39 with acute COVID-19.

DNA for the CDR3: TGTGCCAGTAGTATAAAACCTGGGGGCTCACCCCTCCACTTT. Protein sequence: CASSIKPGGSPLHF. The rearrangement uses TRBV19 and TRBJ1-6; D might be TRBD1 (6 bases). The CDR3 is made up of 14 amino acids. Germline CDR1 and CDR2: LNHDA and SQIVND (reference sequence). V gave up 2 bases and J gave up 10 bases, with 12 bases separating them.

This sequence joins TRBV2 and TRBJ2-7; 10 nucleotides line up with TRBD2. From germline, CDR1 is SNHLY and CDR2 FYNNEI. With 2 bases clipped from V and 3 bases from J, the junction kept 4 bases outside the gene matches. The CDR3 has 15 residues. CDR3 in DNA: TGTGCCAGCAGTGAAAAGCTAGCGGGGGACTACGAGCAGTACTTC. It specifies CASSEKLAGDYEQYF.

This CDR3 reads CASSVGPPNEQYF. The DNA for the CDR3 is TGTGCCAGCAGCGTAGGGCCCCCCAACGAGCAGTACTTC. The rearrangement uses TRBV9 and TRBJ2-7; D remains unclear. Germline CDR1 is SGDLS and CDR2 is YYNGEE. This CDR3 has 13 residues. V was clipped by 0 bases and J by 5 bases, with 9 bases between them.

The chain has TRBV7-2 and TRBJ1-3; tentative D call: TRBD1 (6 bases). The CDR3 extends over 14 amino acids. Germline CDR1 is SGHTA and CDR2 is FQGNSA. V lost 5 bases and J lost 0, with 8 bases in between. CDR3 in DNA: TGTGCCAGCAGCGGACAGCCCTCTGGAAACACCATATATTTT. Translated: CASSGQPSGNTIYF.

The chain employs TRBV24-1 and TRBJ2-3; tentatively, D is TRBD1 (6 bases). This CDR3 comprises 13 residues. Trimming pared 4 bases from V and 11 bases from J, leaving 15 bases between. CDR1 is KGHDR and CDR2 is SFDVKD in the germline V gene. CDR3 sequence (DNA): TGTGCCACCAGTGACCCCGACAGGTCTGAGCAGTATTTT. Translation: CATSDPDRSEQYF.

This clone was detected once. V is TRBV24-1 and J is TRBJ1-5; D ambiguous. V was shortened by 3 bases and J by 5 bases, with 4 bases between the two germline ends. Germline CDR1 KGHDR, CDR2 SFDVKD. The CDR3 loop spans 12 amino acids. The CDR3 protein is CATSDVDQPQHF. CDR3 nucleotides: TGTGCCACCAGTGATGTCGATCAGCCCCAGCATTTT.

The chain employs TRBV18 and TRBJ1-2, with 7 bases aligning to TRBD1. The length of the CDR3 is 15 residues. Trimming at V came to 2 bases and at J to 6 bases, leaving 9 bases not matched to a gene. Germline CDR1 KGHSH, CDR2 LQKENI. As DNA, the CDR3 is TGTGCCAGCTCACCAGGGGCAGGGGGTTCCCATGGCTACACCTTC. It yields the protein CASSPGAGGSHGYTF.

The V gene is TRBV21-1, the J gene TRBJ2-3; the table assigns TRBD2, which was not confirmed against the DNA. TRBV21-1 is labeled a pseudogene. CDR3 length equals 17 residues. The CDR3 is CASSPPATGLLSDTQYF. Here the CDR3 DNA reads TGTGCCAGCAGCCCCCCGGCGACGGGACTCCTATCAGATACGCAGTATTTT.

The V gene is TRBV4-1, the J gene TRBJ2-7; TRBD1 matches 9 bases. Per the germline V gene, CDR1 is MGHRA and CDR2 is YSYEKL. V was pared by 1 base and J by 7 bases, with 8 bases of the junction left unmatched. The CDR3 has 15 amino acids. CDR3 coding DNA: TGCGCCAGCAGCCAAGTTGAACAGGGGGCGGGTGAGCAGTACTTC. As protein: CASSQVEQGAGEQYF.

The chain uses TRBV19 and TRBJ1-5, with D unresolved. The germline V and J ends were trimmed by 3 bases and 0 bases, with 6 bases remaining between them. Germline-derived CDR1 and CDR2 are LNHDA and SQIVND (reference sequence). CDR3 length: 14 amino acids. CDR3 loop: CASSMENSNQPQHF. The CDR3 nucleotides are TGTGCCAGTAGTATGGAGAATAGCAATCAGCCCCAGCATTTT.

V usage is TRBV24-1 and J usage is TRBJ2-7; D not certain. The germline V gene has CDR1 KGHDR and CDR2 SFDVKD. The length of the CDR3 is 13 residues. V was trimmed by 2 bases and J by 5 bases, leaving 9 bases between them. For the CDR3, the DNA is TGTGCCACCAGTGATTCAGCAGGCGACGAGCAGTACTTC. Translation: CATSDSAGDEQYF.

The rearrangement links TRBV3-1 (or the pseudogene TRBV3-2) to TRBJ2-1; D unresolved. The germline gives CDR1 LGHDT, CDR2 YNNKEL (reference sequence). The CDR3 totals 13 residues. The germline V and J ends were trimmed by 5 bases and 3 bases, with 8 bases remaining between them. The CDR3 DNA follows: TGTGCCAGCAGCAGAGACAACTACAATGAGCAGTTCTTC. It encodes CASSRDNYNEQFF.

The chain links TRBV7-9 to TRBJ1-2; unclear D gene. The V end was cut by 5 bases, the J end by 5 bases, with 12 bases between. CDR1 is SEHNR, CDR2 FQNEAQ, per germline (reference sequence). The CDR3 loop spans 13 amino acids. CDR3 region: CASSTREGYGYTF. The CDR3 bases are TGTGCCAGCAGCACCCGGGAAGGGTATGGCTACACCTTC.

The chain links TRBV6-4 to TRBJ1-1; possible D gene TRBD1, 6 bases. CDR3 size: 13 residues. V lost 6 bases to trimming and J lost 5 bases, with 13 bases between them. From germline, CDR1 is MRHNA and CDR2 SNTAGT. The CDR3 DNA is TGTGCCAGCAGAGGGCAGGGGATAACTGAAGCTTTCTTT. It encodes CASRGQGITEAFF.

This chain connects TRBV27 to TRBJ2-2; a weak D match, TRBD2 (5 bases). Germline V gene data show CDR1 as MNHEY and CDR2 as SMNVEV (reference sequence). With 3 bases removed from V and 5 bases from J, the gap between germline ends came to 19 bases. This CDR3 has 17 amino acids. CDR3 bases: TGTGCCAGCAGTTTGCGGTCTGCCCAGTCGGGGACCGGGGAGCTGTTTTTT. Translated: CASSLRSAQSGTGELFF.

The chain carries TRBV5-8 and TRBJ1-6; D is uncertain. V was shortened by 2 bases and J by 0 bases, with 9 bases between the two germline ends. The germline V gene encodes CDR1 SGHTS and CDR2 YDEGEE. The CDR3 consists of 16 residues. The CDR3 coding sequence is TGTGCCAGCAGCTTTGCCGGGAGCTCCTATAATTCACCCCTCCACTTT. Protein sequence: CASSFAGSSYNSPLHF.

This clone was seen more than once but under ten times. The rearrangement joins TRBV27 to TRBJ2-7; TRBD1 might be the D (5 bases). Between the trimmed V and J ends, which lost 8 bases and 3 bases, there was a span of 11 bases. Germline loops: CDR1 MNHEY, CDR2 SMNVEV (reference sequence). The CDR3 runs to 12 residues. The CDR3 bases are TGTGCCAGCTGTCGGCAGGGCTACGAGCAGTACTTC. Its translation: CASCRQGYEQYF.

This rearrangement joins TRBV7-9 to TRBJ1-3, with no clear D. Germline CDR1 and CDR2: SEHNR and FQNEAQ (reference sequence). The V end lost 0 bases, the J end lost 4 bases, and 13 bases lay between the germline ends. The CDR3 is 16 amino acids. The CDR3 coding sequence is TGTGCCAGCAGCTTAGCTCAGAACGCGGCCGGAAACACCATATATTTT. This translates into CASSLAQNAAGNTIYF.

This sequence joins TRBV27 and TRBJ2-7, with 12 bases matching TRBD1. The CDR3 contains 16 residues. V shed 2 bases, J shed 7 bases, and the junction held 9 bases outside the gene matches. The germline V gene has CDR1 MNHEY and CDR2 SMNVEV (reference sequence). In nucleotides, the CDR3 is TGTGCCAGCAGTTTAGGTACGGGACAGGGGGCAAAAGAGCAGTACTTC. Its translation: CASSLGTGQGAKEQYF.

The V call is TRBV24-1, the J call TRBJ2-5, with D unresolved. The V end was cut by 0 bases, the J end by 5 bases, with 12 bases between. Germline CDR1 is KGHDR and CDR2 is SFDVKD. There are 15 residues in the CDR3. The CDR3 DNA is TGTGCCACCAGTGATTTGGTGACATCTCCGGAGACCCAGTACTTC. As protein: CATSDLVTSPETQYF.

A few counts support this clone. V and J are TRBV19 and TRBJ1-5; TRBD1 agrees at 8 bases. Germline lookup yields CDR1 LNHDA and CDR2 SQIVND (reference sequence). This CDR3 spans 13 amino acids. The V gene end was trimmed by 11 bases and the J gene end by 7 bases; junction bases not matched to a gene: 10. The CDR3 DNA is TGTGCCGCCTCTCTGGACAGGGAGCAGCCCCAGCATTTT. Translation: CAASLDREQPQHF.

The rearrangement uses TRBV9 and TRBJ2-5, with TRBD2 as a possible D gene (6 bases). Germline V CDR1 and CDR2: SGDLS, YYNGEE. This CDR3 has 13 residues. V was pared by 2 bases and J by 2 bases, with 7 bases between. CDR3 in amino acids: CASSVAGQETQYF. The CDR3, as DNA: TGTGCCAGCAGCGTGGCGGGGCAAGAGACCCAGTACTTC.

This chain joins TRBV24-1 and TRBJ2-7; maybe TRBD2 (6 bases). Germline CDR1 reads KGHDR; CDR2 reads SFDVKD. Trimming pared 4 bases from V and 6 bases from J, leaving 24 bases between. This CDR3 spans 17 amino acids. The CDR3 loop reads CATSEVKGPRRASEQYF. The CDR3 nucleotides read TGTGCCACCAGTGAGGTAAAAGGGCCAAGGAGGGCATCCGAGCAGTACTTC.

The V gene is TRBV12-3 or TRBV12-4, the J gene TRBJ1-4; a weak D match, TRBD1 (5 bases). The germline V and J ends were trimmed by 6 bases and 8 bases, with 7 bases remaining between them. The CDR3 sequence is 11 residues long. The CDR3 here is CASRGQEKLFF. DNA of the CDR3: TGTGCCAGCAGAGGACAAGAAAAACTGTTTTTT.

This clone was detected once. V and J are TRBV5-1 and TRBJ1-6; TRBD1 matches 10 bases. The CDR3 contains 14 residues. With V trimmed by 4 bases and J by 10 bases, 5 bases remained unmatched. Germline-derived CDR1 and CDR2 are SGHRS and YFSETQ. The chain's CDR3 is CASSGGTGESPLHF. CDR3 bases: TGCGCCAGCAGCGGCGGGACAGGGGAATCACCCCTCCACTTT.